The next 30 T cell receptor beta chains were all read from a single sample in a study of T cell responses to AZD1222 COVID-19 vaccine. Only in-frame clones appear in the TCRdb table, and some are missing; sequencing was by immunoSEQ multiplex PCR. The profile shows about 110,000 clones, approximately 84% of them singletons. Source: peripheral blood, taken on day 0 of AZD1222 vaccination. The receptors were sampled from an adult in good health.

V usage is TRBV18 and J usage is TRBJ1-5, with unresolved D. The CDR3 extends over 12 amino acids. The V end lost 4 bases, the J end lost 4 bases, and 5 bases lay between the germline ends. Germline V gives CDR1 KGHSH, CDR2 LQKENI. In nucleotides, the CDR3 is TGTGCCAGCTCACGATTGAATCAGCCCCAGCATTTT. It is translated as CASSRLNQPQHF. Full variable domain (missing parts from reference TRBV18 and TRBJ1-5): NAGVMQNPRHLVRRRGQEARLRCSPMKGHSHVYWYRQLPEEGLKFMVYLQKENIIDESGMPKERFSAEFPKEGPSILRIQQVVRGDSAAYFCASSRLNQPQHFGDGTRLSIL.

In this sample, this clone turned up a few times. V and J are TRBV4-2 and TRBJ2-7; 8 bases fit TRBD2. V dropped 6 bases and J dropped 7; count of bases not matched to a gene: 8. Germline values: CDR1 LGHNA, CDR2 YNFKEQ. This CDR3 is 13 amino acids long. The CDR3 coding sequence is TGTGCCAGCAGTGACGAGCGGGAGAGGGAGCAGTACTTC. Residues: CASSDEREREQYF.

V usage is TRBV28 and J usage is TRBJ2-7; D tentatively fits TRBD1 or TRBD2 (5 bases each). Trimming stripped 4 bases from V and 7 bases from J, with 14 bases between. CDR1 MDHEN and CDR2 SYDVKM come from the germline V gene. The CDR3 length is 13 residues. In nucleotides, the CDR3 is TGTGCCAGCAGTTCTGGGGGAGTACGGGAGCAGTACTTC. The encoded protein is CASSSGGVREQYF.

This clone was recorded once. The CDR3 sequence: CASSLVSGFTYEQYF. CDR3 DNA: TGTGCCAGCAGTTTAGTTAGCGGGTTTACCTACGAGCAGTACTTC. The J gene is TRBJ2-7, the V gene TRBV27; 7 nucleotides match TRBD2. The CDR3 covers 15 residues. In germline, CDR1 is MNHEY, CDR2 SMNVEV (reference sequence). The ends lost 2 bases at V and 2 bases at J; junction bases unmatched: 6.

This rearrangement joins TRBV7-6 to TRBJ2-7; D is ambiguous. The V end lost 8 bases, the J end lost 0 bases, and 11 bases lay between the germline ends. The CDR3 consists of 13 residues. Germline CDR1 reads SGHVS; CDR2 reads FNYEAQ. The CDR3 sequence: CASGSVLSYEQYF. The CDR3 DNA sequence: TGTGCCAGCGGGTCAGTGCTCTCCTACGAGCAGTACTTC. The whole variable domain, filled in from reference TRBV7-6 and TRBJ2-7, reads GAGVSQSPRYKVTKRGQDVALRCDPISGHVSLYWYRQALGQGPEFLTYFNYEAQQDKSGLPNDRFSAERPEGSISTLTIQRTEQRDSAMYRCASGSVLSYEQYFGPGTRLTVT.

The V call is TRBV12-3 or TRBV12-4, the J call TRBJ2-7; D gene ambiguous. The CDR3 length is 11 residues. Trimming removed 3 bases at V and 1 base at J, with 1 base between. The CDR3 sequence: CASSFSYEQYF. In nucleotides, the CDR3 is TGTGCCAGCAGTTTTTCCTACGAGCAGTACTTC.

V and J are TRBV6-6 and TRBJ2-4, with 7 positions matching TRBD1. CDR1 MNHNY and CDR2 SVGAGI come from the germline V gene (reference sequence). The CDR3 length is 16 residues. V shed 6 bases, J shed 3 bases, and the junction held 11 bases outside the gene matches. CDR3 sequence: CASSFDREGVKNIQYF. For the CDR3, the DNA is TGTGCCAGCAGCTTCGACAGGGAAGGAGTCAAAAACATTCAGTACTTC.

The V and J genes are TRBV11-1 and TRBJ2-1; D uncertain. V dropped 8 bases and J dropped 2 bases, with 16 bases sitting between them. Germline V gives CDR1 SGHAT, CDR2 FQDESV (reference sequence). The CDR3 loop spans 15 amino acids. CDR3 amino acids: CASSRGVGPYNEQFF. CDR3 bases: TGTGCCAGCTCGCGTGGGGTTGGCCCCTACAATGAGCAGTTCTTC. The whole variable domain, remainder taken from reference TRBV11-1 and TRBJ2-1, is EAEVAQSPRYKITEKSQAVAFWCDPISGHATLYWYRQILGQGPELLVQFQDESVVDDSQLPKDRFSAERLKGVDSTLKIQPAELGDSAMYLCASSRGVGPYNEQFFGPGTRLTVL.

The chain uses TRBV29-1 and TRBJ2-1, with no clear D. The CDR3 sequence is 11 residues long. Trimming took 4 bases from V and 3 from J, leaving 4 bases between them. Germline values: CDR1 SQVTM, CDR2 ANQGSEA. In nucleotides, the CDR3 is TGCAGCGTTGCTGGCTACAATGAGCAGTTCTTC. It is translated as CSVAGYNEQFF.

This clone appeared once. The rearrangement uses TRBV9 and TRBJ1-2; D possibly corresponds to TRBD1 (5 bases). The CDR3 loop spans 17 amino acids. V was clipped by 3 bases and J by 6 bases, with 24 bases between them. Germline CDR1 and CDR2: SGDLS and YYNGEE. CDR3 DNA: TGTGCCAGCAGCGCCCGAGGGCGAAAAGGGGCCAACAATGGCTACACCTTC. This codes for CASSARGRKGANNGYTF.

This chain joins TRBV11-3 and TRBJ1-1; no firm D call. From germline, CDR1 is SGHNT and CDR2 YENEEA. Trimming pared 5 bases from V and 3 bases from J, leaving 22 bases between. This CDR3 comprises 17 residues. As DNA, the CDR3 is TGTGCCAGCAGCCCCCGGGTCGCGAGGGTGTCGGACACTGAAGCTTTCTTT. Translating it yields CASSPRVARVSDTEAFF.

The chain couples TRBV7-8 to TRBJ2-2; no firm D call. Trimming removed 5 bases at V and 4 bases at J, with 5 bases between. The CDR3 totals 12 residues. Germline V gives CDR1 SGHVS, CDR2 FQNEAQ. For the CDR3, the DNA is TGTGCCAGCAGCATAGGCACCGGGGAGCTGTTTTTT. It encodes CASSIGTGELFF.

V usage is TRBV5-6 and J usage is TRBJ2-6; unclear D gene. This CDR3 spans 14 amino acids. Germline V gene sequence: CDR1 SGHDT, CDR2 YYEEEE. Trimming removed 0 bases from V and 3 bases from J, with 4 bases in between. The CDR3 loop is CASSLEIGANVLTF. CDR3 nucleotides: TGTGCCAGCAGCTTGGAAATTGGGGCCAACGTCCTGACTTTC. Full variable domain (missing parts from reference TRBV5-6 and TRBJ2-6): DAGVTQSPTHLIKTRGQQVTLRCSPKSGHDTVSWYQQALGQGPQFIFQYYEEEERQRGNFPDRFSGHQFPNYSSELNVNALLLGDSALYLCASSLEIGANVLTFGAGSRLTVL.

The CDR3 DNA follows: TGTGCCAGCAGTACGGACAGGGGAACACTTCACGGCTACACCTTC. Its translation is CASSTDRGTLHGYTF. The rearrangement joins TRBV6-5 to TRBJ1-2, with 9 bases matching TRBD1. This CDR3 contains 15 residues. J was trimmed by 8 bases and V by 5 bases; bases with no gene match: 12. CDR1 and CDR2 (germline): MNHEY, SVGAGI.

The count of this clone is one. CDR3 sequence (DNA): TGTGCCAGCAGCTTATTGGTTGGGACCTACAATGAGCAGTTCTTC. Its protein is CASSLLVGTYNEQFF. The chain is built from TRBV7-9 and TRBJ2-1; no clear D. Germline CDR1 reads SEHNR; CDR2 reads FQNEAQ (reference sequence). V lost 2 bases to trimming and J lost 2 bases, with 10 bases between them. This CDR3 region has 15 residues. Using reference TRBV7-9 and TRBJ2-1 for the parts outside the CDR3, the full variable domain is DTGVSQNPRHKITKRGQNVTFRCDPISEHNRLYWYRQTLGQGPEFLTYFQNEAQLEKSRLLSDRFSAERPKGSFSTLEIQRTEQGDSAMYLCASSLLVGTYNEQFFGPGTRLTVL.

This clone appeared a single time. The V gene is TRBV7-8, the J gene TRBJ2-3, with D perhaps TRBD1 (7 bases). The CDR3 consists of 15 residues. The V gene's germline CDR1 is SGHVS and CDR2 FQNEAQ. V was shortened by 7 bases and J by 5 bases, with 19 bases between the two germline ends. This CDR3 is CASKLGGGTGDTQYF. The CDR3 bases are TGTGCCAGCAAGTTAGGAGGGGGCACCGGAGATACGCAGTATTTT.

The CDR3 loop reads CASLDRASYEQYF. The CDR3 DNA reads as TGTGCCAGCCTGGACAGGGCCTCCTACGAGCAGTACTTC. The chain recombines TRBV28 with TRBJ2-7; 8 nucleotides agree with TRBD1. Germline V gene data show CDR1 as MDHEN and CDR2 as SYDVKM. This CDR3 spans 13 amino acids. J was trimmed by 0 bases and V by 8 bases; bases with no gene match: 3.

This sequence joins TRBV15 and TRBJ2-3, with D perhaps TRBD2 (5 bases). The CDR3 has 15 residues. Trimming left V 8 bases short and J 4 bases short, with 19 bases between. Per the germline V gene, CDR1 is LNHNV and CDR2 is YYDKDF (reference sequence). The CDR3 DNA sequence: TGTGCCACCGCCGGGAAGCGCCTCCTCTCAGATACGCAGTATTTT. The encoded protein is CATAGKRLLSDTQYF.

Concerning this clone: At one end the junction does not follow the germline gene, possibly because of a read error. The chain combines TRBV7-9 with TRBJ2-1, with TRBD2 matching over 8 bases. Germline V gene data show CDR1 as SEHNR and CDR2 as FQNEAQ (reference sequence). The CDR3 sequence is 16 residues long. For the CDR3, the DNA is TGTGCCAGCACCTTACTAGCGGCGGCCTCCTACAATGAGCAGTTCTTC. It codes for CASTLLAAASYNEQFF.

This chain uses TRBV10-2 with TRBJ1-1; D not certain. CDR3 length: 11 residues. The germline CDR1 and CDR2 sequences are WSHSY and SAAADI. The V gene lost 6 bases and the J gene lost 2 bases, with 4 bases spanning the gap. CDR3 coding DNA: TGCGCCAGCAGAAAAAACACTGAAGCTTTCTTT. Its translation is CASRKNTEAFF.

The chain is built from TRBV2 and TRBJ2-6, with 10 bases identical to TRBD2. The ends lost 5 bases at V and 2 bases at J; junction bases unmatched: 6. The germline V gene has CDR1 SNHLY and CDR2 FYNNEI. This CDR3 region has 17 residues. CDR3 loop: CASSRMLAGAGANVLTF. CDR3 DNA: TGTGCCAGCAGTCGTATGCTAGCGGGAGCTGGGGCCAACGTCCTGACTTTC.

The V gene is TRBV10-2, the J gene TRBJ2-5; 8 bases are shared with TRBD1. This CDR3 has 14 residues. Germline V gene sequence: CDR1 WSHSY, CDR2 SAAADI. V was clipped by 5 bases and J by 0 bases; unmatched bases: 2. CDR3 sequence reads: CASSRDRNQETQYF. In DNA, the CDR3 is TGCGCCAGCAGTCGGGACAGGAACCAAGAGACCCAGTACTTC.

This rearrangement joins TRBV30 to TRBJ1-6, with D possibly being TRBD1 (5 bases). V lost 7 bases to trimming and J lost 4 bases, with 11 bases between them. Germline assignment: CDR1 GTSNPN and CDR2 SVGIG (reference sequence). The CDR3 runs 13 residues. CDR3 loop: CALGAYYNSPLHF. As DNA, the CDR3 is TGTGCCTTAGGGGCATATTATAATTCACCCCTCCACTTT.

This chain uses TRBV4-1 with TRBJ1-4; D unclear. The CDR3 consists of 14 residues. Germline CDR1 is MGHRA and CDR2 is YSYEKL. Trimming removed 1 base from V and 3 bases from J, with 6 bases in between. The CDR3: CASSQAVPNEKLFF. As DNA, the CDR3 is TGCGCCAGCAGCCAAGCCGTACCTAATGAAAAACTGTTTTTT.

This chain uses TRBV20-1 with TRBJ2-7; D is perhaps TRBD2 (6 bases). Looked up from germline, CDR1 is DFQATT and CDR2 is SNEGSKA (reference sequence). Trimming pared 3 bases from V and 7 bases from J, leaving 10 bases between. CDR3 length: 11 residues. CDR3 coding DNA: TGCAGTGCTAGCCGGGACTCTGAGCAGTACTTC. Amino acid sequence: CSASRDSEQYF.

The J gene is TRBJ2-7, the V gene TRBV19, with D unresolved. With 5 bases removed from V and 2 bases from J, the gap between germline ends came to 10 bases. Germline CDR1 LNHDA, CDR2 SQIVND (reference sequence). The CDR3 is made up of 13 amino acids. This CDR3 is CASSAGRAYEQYF. For the CDR3, the DNA is TGTGCCAGTAGTGCCGGACGCGCCTACGAGCAGTACTTC.

J is TRBJ2-2 and V is TRBV5-1; D call uncertain. Germline V gene data show CDR1 as SGHRS and CDR2 as YFSETQ. The CDR3 loop spans 16 amino acids. Between the trimmed V and J ends, which lost 0 bases and 9 bases, there was a span of 18 bases. The CDR3 nucleotides are TGCGCCAGCAGCTTGGGTATTCTCACGGAGTTTCGGGAGCTGTTTTTT. It encodes CASSLGILTEFRELFF.

V gene TRBV7-9 combines with J gene TRBJ2-5; no definite D call. The germline V gene has CDR1 SEHNR and CDR2 FQNEAQ (reference sequence). Trimming shortened V by 2 bases and J by 5 bases, and 6 bases separated the two germline ends. The CDR3 totals 12 residues. The CDR3, as DNA: TGTGCCAGCAGCTTACAACGGGAGACCCAGTACTTC. Protein: CASSLQRETQYF.

The chain has TRBV19 and TRBJ1-1, with D possibly being TRBD1 (6 bases). The V end lost 8 bases, the J end lost 0 bases, and 16 bases lay between the germline ends. Germline V gene sequence: CDR1 LNHDA, CDR2 SQIVND (reference sequence). There are 15 residues in the CDR3. The CDR3 sequence is CASFPQGKMNTEAFF. The CDR3 DNA is TGTGCCAGTTTTCCCCAGGGGAAAATGAACACTGAAGCTTTCTTT.

The chain carries TRBV5-4 and TRBJ2-1; D is possibly TRBD2 (6 bases). This CDR3 is built from 13 residues. Trimming left V 6 bases short and J 4 bases short, with 11 bases between. Germline loops: CDR1 SGHNT, CDR2 YYREEE (reference sequence). The CDR3 nucleotides read TGTGCCAGCACTGGGGGGAAATACAATGAGCAGTTCTTC. It translates to CASTGGKYNEQFF.